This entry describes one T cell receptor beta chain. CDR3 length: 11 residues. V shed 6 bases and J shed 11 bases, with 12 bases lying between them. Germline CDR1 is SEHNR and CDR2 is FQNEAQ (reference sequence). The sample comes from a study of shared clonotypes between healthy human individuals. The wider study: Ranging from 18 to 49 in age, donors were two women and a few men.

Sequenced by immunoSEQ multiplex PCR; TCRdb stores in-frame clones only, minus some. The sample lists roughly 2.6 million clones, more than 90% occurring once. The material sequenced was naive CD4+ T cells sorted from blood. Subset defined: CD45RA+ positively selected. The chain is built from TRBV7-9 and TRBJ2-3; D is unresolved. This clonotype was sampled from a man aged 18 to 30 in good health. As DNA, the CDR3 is TGTGCCAGCAGTCGTAGCCCAGTGCAGTATTTT. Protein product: CASSRSPVQYF.